This T cell receptor (beta chain) was sequenced in a study of cytomegalovirus exposure and HLA in healthy donors. Study summary: Roughly 180 million T cells yielded around 100 million unique TCR beta sequences, as an earlier analysis found. Early release data held roughly 90 million unique TCRs from HLA-typed donors.

This CDR3 region has 15 residues. The germline V gene encodes CDR1 SNHLY and CDR2 FYNNEI. With V trimmed by 6 bases and J by 5 bases, 8 bases remained unmatched. Note on this clone: Its antigen remains unidentified.

The study ran its PCR with 60 Vbeta and 13 Jbeta primers. Assay used: immunoSEQ multiplex PCR; TCRdb lists only in-frame clones, some missing. Among about 130,000 clones listed, 60% to 85% were seen once. Regarding the study as a whole: Usually a TCR sequence was rare, but some public TCRs were found in many donors. When analyzed later, a missense DCLRE1C variant was found to be linked to TCR beta V- and J-gene trimming.

The TCR originated in a woman aged 40 to 50 in good health and CMV-seronegative. The rearrangement uses TRBV2 and TRBJ2-1; 9 bases are a match to TRBD1. Sequencing was carried out using PBMCs. The chain's CDR3 is CASRDDRGDHNEQFF. DNA of the CDR3: TGTGCCAGCAGGGACGACAGGGGGGACCACAATGAGCAGTTCTTC.